Below are 27 T cell receptor beta chains sequenced from a single sample in a study of blood T cell repertoires in COVID-19. The protocol was immunoSEQ multiplex PCR, while the TCRdb copy is restricted to in-frame clones and leaves out a portion. The sample holds some 500,000 clones, approximately 88% seen once. Source material: PBMCs or T cells enriched from blood (not recorded which). The receptor source for this set is a woman between 40 and 50 years old who had recovered from COVID-19.

The chain has TRBV5-4 and TRBJ2-1, with D perhaps TRBD1 (6 bases). The CDR3 sequence is 15 residues long. From germline, CDR1 is SGHNT and CDR2 YYREEE (reference sequence). V lost 0 bases and J 3 bases, leaving 10 bases between the germline ends. CDR3 DNA: TGTGCCAGCAGCTTGGAAGCGGACAGCTACAATGAGCAGTTCTTC. Encoded protein: CASSLEADSYNEQFF.

V is TRBV9 and J is TRBJ2-5; 9 positions match TRBD1. V trimming: 3 bases; J trimming: 5 bases; junction bases outside the gene matches: 11. There are 16 residues in the CDR3. Germline values: CDR1 SGDLS, CDR2 YYNGEE. CDR3 residues: CASSARQGEALETQYF. CDR3 sequence (DNA): TGTGCCAGCAGCGCGCGACAGGGGGAGGCTCTTGAGACCCAGTACTTC.

The genes are TRBV3-1 (or the pseudogene TRBV3-2) and TRBJ2-7; perhaps TRBD1 as D (7 bases). This CDR3 comprises 15 residues. Trimming left V 0 bases short and J 3 bases short, with 12 bases between. Germline V lookup: CDR1 LGHDT, CDR2 YNNKEL (reference sequence). The CDR3 spells CASSQDRQGGYEQYF. DNA for the CDR3: TGTGCCAGCAGCCAAGATCGGCAGGGGGGCTACGAGCAGTACTTC.

The chain joins TRBV7-9 to TRBJ2-7, with 9 bases lining up with TRBD1. Losses at the gene ends were 5 bases for V and 0 bases for J; bases not matched to a gene: 5. CDR1 is SEHNR, CDR2 FQNEAQ, per germline (reference sequence). The CDR3 is 15 amino acids. The CDR3: CASSPGTGFSYEQYF. Here the CDR3 DNA reads TGTGCCAGCAGCCCCGGGACAGGGTTCTCCTACGAGCAGTACTTC.

The rearrangement uses TRBV5-6 and TRBJ1-1, with 7 bases lining up with TRBD1. The germline CDR1 and CDR2 sequences are SGHDT and YYEEEE. J lost 0 bases, V lost 2 bases, and 10 bases had no gene match. The CDR3 runs 17 residues. The CDR3: CASSFPGQPLMNTEAFF. The CDR3 DNA reads TGTGCCAGCAGCTTTCCGGGACAGCCGCTTATGAACACTGAAGCTTTCTTT. The full variable domain, completed using reference TRBV5-6 and TRBJ1-1, is DAGVTQSPTHLIKTRGQQVTLRCSPKSGHDTVSWYQQALGQGPQFIFQYYEEEERQRGNFPDRFSGHQFPNYSSELNVNALLLGDSALYLCASSFPGQPLMNTEAFFGQGTRLTVV.

V gene TRBV2 combines with J gene TRBJ2-2, with a weak D call TRBD2 (5 bases). Germline CDR1 and CDR2: SNHLY and FYNNEI. The CDR3 extends over 13 amino acids. V was trimmed by 11 bases and J by 8 bases, leaving 18 bases between them. Written as DNA, the CDR3 is TGTGCCGGATCCCGGGGTCTGGAGGGGGAGCTGTTTTTT. It encodes CAGSRGLEGELFF.

The genes are TRBV4-3 and TRBJ2-3; 10 positions match TRBD2. In germline, CDR1 is LGHNA, CDR2 YSLEER. The CDR3 runs 17 residues. With V trimmed by 6 bases and J by 3 bases, 12 bases remained unmatched. The CDR3 loop reads CASSGLAGDGETDTQYF. For the CDR3, the DNA is TGCGCCAGCAGTGGGCTAGCGGGAGATGGAGAGACAGATACGCAGTATTTT.

This clone has a single count. The rearrangement joins TRBV4-1 to TRBJ1-3; tentative D call: TRBD1 (6 bases). Between the trimmed V and J ends, which lost 1 base and 0 bases, there was a span of 13 bases. Germline CDR1 reads MGHRA; CDR2 reads YSYEKL. CDR3 length: 17 amino acids. CDR3 in amino acids: CASSQGPGQLSGNTIYF. The CDR3 DNA is TGCGCCAGCAGCCAAGGACCGGGACAACTCTCTGGAAACACCATATATTTT.

This chain connects TRBV9 to TRBJ2-7, with 8 bases identical to TRBD1. V shed 3 bases and J 6 bases; nucleotides not matched to a gene: 2. The CDR3 extends over 12 amino acids. The germline CDR1 and CDR2 sequences are SGDLS and YYNGEE. Written as DNA, the CDR3 is TGTGCCAGCAGCGCTACAGGGGGCGAGCAGTACTTC. Its protein is CASSATGGEQYF.

The J gene is TRBJ2-7, the V gene TRBV10-3, with 9 bases aligning to TRBD1. Germline V CDR1 and CDR2: ENHRY, SYGVKD. The CDR3 spans 16 residues. The junction had 9 bases not matched to a gene; V was cut back by 3 bases and J by 3 bases. CDR3 coding DNA: TGTGCCATCAGTGAAGCTCTGGGGGGACAGGGCTACGAGCAGTACTTC. This gives the protein CAISEALGGQGYEQYF.

V usage is TRBV11-3 and J usage is TRBJ2-3, with TRBD2 identical over 10 bases. Germline CDR1 and CDR2: SGHNT and YENEEA. The CDR3 is 16 residues long. V gave up 0 bases and J gave up 8 bases; unmatched junction bases: 8. CDR3 nucleotide sequence: TGTGCCAGCAGCTTAGATCCCGGAGCGGGAGGGGGTACGCAGTATTTT. Amino acids: CASSLDPGAGGGTQYF. Combining the CDR3 with reference TRBV11-3 and TRBJ2-3 gives the whole variable domain EAGVVQSPRYKIIEKKQPVAFWCNPISGHNTLYWYLQNLGQGPELLIRYENEEAVDDSQLPKDRFSAERLKGVDSTLKIQPAELGDSAVYLCASSLDPGAGGGTQYFGPGTRLTVL.

Concerning this clone itself: The sample carries other DNA sequences with the same CDR3. The gene calls are TRBV5-4 and TRBJ1-3, with D maybe TRBD1 (5 bases). This CDR3 contains 15 residues. V lost 4 bases and J lost 0, with 11 bases in between. The V gene's germline CDR1 is SGHNT and CDR2 YYREEE (reference sequence). The CDR3 here is CASSGGTDSGNTIYF. CDR3 coding DNA: TGTGCCAGCAGCGGCGGGACGGACTCTGGAAACACCATATATTTT.

J is TRBJ2-3 and V is TRBV9; possibly TRBD2 for D (6 bases). The germline V and J ends were trimmed by 2 bases and 0 bases, with 16 bases remaining between them. Germline V gene sequence: CDR1 SGDLS, CDR2 YYNGEE. The CDR3 runs to 17 residues. The CDR3 loop is CASSVGEAFLSTDTQYF. The CDR3 DNA follows: TGTGCCAGCAGCGTTGGGGAGGCCTTCCTTAGCACAGATACGCAGTATTTT.

The gene calls are TRBV5-4 and TRBJ2-7, with 12 nucleotides matching TRBD2. V shed 3 bases, J shed 5 bases, and the junction held 6 bases outside the gene matches. CDR3 size: 15 residues. CDR1 and CDR2 from the germline V gene are SGHNT and YYREEE (reference sequence). CDR3 sequence reads: CASSSSGRAAHEQYF. CDR3 coding DNA: TGTGCCAGCAGCTCTAGCGGGAGGGCCGCCCACGAGCAGTACTTC.

This clone was counted once. The chain joins TRBV2 to TRBJ2-1; D not certain. The CDR3 is 14 amino acids. Trimming took 2 bases from V and 3 from J, leaving 8 bases between them. The V gene's germline CDR1 is SNHLY and CDR2 FYNNEI. Here the CDR3 reads CASSENSVYNEQFF. CDR3 bases: TGTGCCAGCAGTGAAAATTCAGTCTACAATGAGCAGTTCTTC.

The chain recombines TRBV11-3 with TRBJ2-1; 7 nucleotides align to TRBD2. Germline V CDR1 and CDR2: SGHNT, YENEEA. Trimming cost V 5 bases and J 10 bases; bases outside gene matches: 20. There are 17 residues in the CDR3. CDR3 DNA: TGTGCCAGCAGCACTCCTGAAGGGAGGGGTTATTCTGGCGAGCAGTTCTTC. Translating it yields CASSTPEGRGYSGEQFF.

The rearrangement joins TRBV3-1 (or the pseudogene TRBV3-2) to TRBJ1-1, with D unresolved. The V end was cut by 1 base, the J end by 11 bases, with 11 bases between. In germline, CDR1 is LGHDT, CDR2 YNNKEL (reference sequence). This CDR3 is 12 amino acids long. As DNA, the CDR3 is TGTGCCAGCAGCCAAGGGAGCGTAGGCGCTTTCTTT. This sequence encodes CASSQGSVGAFF.

The chain links TRBV28 to TRBJ1-2, with TRBD1 identical over 8 bases. Germline V gene data show CDR1 as MDHEN and CDR2 as SYDVKM. This CDR3 contains 17 residues. V lost 5 bases, J lost 4 bases, and 15 bases stayed unmatched. The CDR3 protein is CASSPGGQGPSGYGYTF. CDR3 in DNA: TGTGCCAGCAGTCCCGGTGGACAGGGCCCTTCGGGCTATGGCTACACCTTC.

This chain joins TRBV6-5 and TRBJ1-6; D is unresolved. This CDR3 comprises 14 residues. Trimming took 0 bases from V and 9 from J, leaving 9 bases between them. Germline CDR1 MNHEY, CDR2 SVGAGI. The CDR3, as DNA: TGTGCCAGCAGTTACTCTAGTATCGTTTCACCCCTCCACTTT. Its protein product is CASSYSSIVSPLHF.

V usage is TRBV29-1 and J usage is TRBJ1-2, with D tentatively TRBD1 (6 bases). CDR3 length: 14 amino acids. The ends were cut back, 1 base at V and 0 bases at J, with 9 bases in the middle. Germline CDR1 and CDR2: SQVTM and ANQGSEA. The DNA of the CDR3 is TGCAGCGTTGAAGGACAGGACGCTAACTATGGCTACACCTTC. Protein sequence: CSVEGQDANYGYTF.

The chain couples TRBV6-5 to TRBJ1-1; D call uncertain. Trimming took off 5 bases at V and 0 bases at J, with 10 bases between the two ends. Looked up from germline, CDR1 is MNHEY and CDR2 is SVGAGI. The CDR3 length is 14 residues. The CDR3 spells CASSPGNMNTEAFF. DNA for the CDR3: TGTGCCAGCAGTCCGGGGAACATGAACACTGAAGCTTTCTTT.

The V gene is TRBV6-2 or TRBV6-3, the J gene TRBJ1-6, with D possibly TRBD1 on 5 matching bases. Germline CDR1 reads MNHEY; CDR2 reads SVGEGT. There are 13 residues in the CDR3. The V end was cut by 5 bases, the J end by 10 bases, with 12 bases between. The CDR3 coding sequence is TGTGCCAGCAGTGACCTAAGGGGCTCACCCCTCCACTTT. Protein: CASSDLRGSPLHF.

The V call is TRBV6-5, the J call TRBJ1-1, with 11 bases matching TRBD1. V lost 7 bases and J lost 5; bases outside the gene matches: 9. Germline loops: CDR1 MNHEY, CDR2 SVGAGI. This CDR3 spans 15 amino acids. CDR3 DNA: TGTGCCAGCAACCTAGGACAGGGGGCTGGGACTGAAGCTTTCTTT. This codes for CASNLGQGAGTEAFF.

This sequence joins TRBV7-2 and TRBJ1-2; D gene unclear. The CDR3 totals 14 residues. Germline V lookup: CDR1 SGHTA, CDR2 FQGNSA. Between the trimmed V and J ends, which lost 2 bases and 0 bases, there was a span of 7 bases. The CDR3 loop is CASSLTEANYGYTF. As DNA, the CDR3 is TGTGCCAGCAGCTTAACAGAAGCTAACTATGGCTACACCTTC.

J is TRBJ2-1 and V is TRBV19; the D gene is possibly TRBD1 (6 bases). CDR3 length: 12 residues. V shed 10 bases and J shed 4 bases, with 11 bases lying between them. Germline loops: CDR1 LNHDA, CDR2 SQIVND (reference sequence). Here the CDR3 DNA reads TGTGCCACCCTGACAGGATACAATGAGCAGTTCTTC. Translating it yields CATLTGYNEQFF.

The J gene is TRBJ2-7, the V gene TRBV5-4; 13 bases align to TRBD2. The CDR3 totals 15 residues. Germline loops: CDR1 SGHNT, CDR2 YYREEE (reference sequence). The trim removed 1 base at V and 2 bases at J, leaving 0 bases unmatched. DNA for the CDR3: TGTGCCAGCAGCTTGACTAGCGGGAGGGCCTACGAGCAGTACTTC. This encodes CASSLTSGRAYEQYF.

The chain uses TRBV7-9 and TRBJ2-3; 7 positions match TRBD2. V lost 4 bases to trimming and J lost 0 bases; unmatched junction nucleotides: 13. This CDR3 is 18 amino acids long. Germline CDR1 reads SEHNR; CDR2 reads FQNEAQ (reference sequence). CDR3 amino acids: CASSSFPGRGTSTDTQYF. CDR3 DNA sequence: TGTGCCAGCAGCTCTTTCCCCGGGCGGGGGACTAGCACAGATACGCAGTATTTT.